Below, 24 T cell receptor beta chains from the same sample are listed, as sequenced in a study of post-analysis software for immune sequencing data. Study-level points and caveats: A handful of TRBV segments were significantly more frequent in patients than in controls. TRBV5-6, TRBV5-1 and TRBV20-1 were among these segments.

For these receptors, no antigen is known. Sequencing libraries made from TCR beta cDNA carried unique molecular identifiers. One entry per CDR3 protein results from TCRdb running MiXCR on the PCR reads. The data show over 700,000 distinct CDR3 sequences, roughly 30% seen once. The sequencing sample was made of blood. Receptors were obtained from a girl under 18 with multiple sclerosis.

This clonotype was seen only a few times. The chain combines TRBV5-1 with TRBJ2-5, with 9 bases identical to TRBD2. J lost 1 base, V lost 4 bases, and 8 bases had no gene match. From germline, CDR1 is SGHRS and CDR2 YFSETQ. This CDR3 has 16 amino acids. CDR3 protein: CASSPGLAAFQETQYF. In DNA form, the CDR3 reads TGCGCCAGCAGCCCGGGACTAGCTGCCTTCCAAGAGACCCAGTACTTC. Full variable domain (remainder filled in from reference TRBV5-1 and TRBJ2-5): KAGVTQTPRYLIKTRGQQVTLSCSPISGHRSVSWYQQTPGQGLQFLFEYFSETQRNKGNFPGRFSGRQFSNSRSEMNVSTLELGDSALYLCASSPGLAAFQETQYFGPGTRLLVL.

This chain joins TRBV7-8 and TRBJ2-3, with D possibly being TRBD2 (6 bases). Trimming removed 3 bases from V and 1 base from J, with 11 bases in between. Germline CDR1 is SGHVS and CDR2 is FQNEAQ. The CDR3 sequence is 15 residues long. CDR3 residues: CASSFAGLGTDTQYF. Written as DNA, the CDR3 is TGTGCCAGCAGCTTCGCGGGGTTGGGCACAGATACGCAGTATTTT.

The chain employs TRBV2 and TRBJ2-3; 11 bases match TRBD2. Germline V gives CDR1 SNHLY, CDR2 FYNNEI. The CDR3 spans 17 residues. V trimming: 5 bases; J trimming: 2 bases; junction bases outside the gene matches: 9. CDR3 protein: CASSPTGTSGPTDTQYF. The CDR3 region has the DNA TGTGCCAGCAGTCCAACCGGGACTAGCGGACCCACAGATACGCAGTATTTT.

The rearrangement joins TRBV29-1 to TRBJ2-1; 12 positions agree with TRBD2. This CDR3 region has 13 residues. V was clipped by 4 bases and J by 8 bases; unmatched bases: 3. From germline, CDR1 is SQVTM and CDR2 ANQGSEA. For the CDR3, the DNA is TGCAGCGTTGGCCTAGCGGGGGGGCATGAGCAGTTCTTC. Amino acid sequence: CSVGLAGGHEQFF.

This rearrangement joins TRBV12-3 or TRBV12-4 to TRBJ1-5; a possible D gene is TRBD1 (5 bases). The CDR3 runs to 15 residues. With 0 bases removed from V and 6 bases from J, the gap between germline ends came to 12 bases. The CDR3 region is CASSLAGDSGQPQHF. CDR3 coding DNA: TGTGCCAGCAGTTTAGCGGGGGACTCGGGTCAGCCCCAGCATTTT.

V and J are TRBV6-1 and TRBJ1-2; D is possibly TRBD1 (5 bases). The CDR3 sequence is 14 residues long. Trimming took 3 bases from V and 4 from J, leaving 12 bases between them. The germline V gene encodes CDR1 MNHNS and CDR2 SASEGT. CDR3 sequence (DNA): TGTGCCAGCAGTGACCGGGGACCTGGCTATGGCTACACCTTC. It is translated as CASSDRGPGYGYTF.

About this clonotype: A much larger clone lies a single base off, so this may be a read error. CDR3 coding DNA: TGTGCCGGCAGCGCAGCAGGGTACCAAGAGACCCAGTACTTC. Its protein is CAGSAAGYQETQYF. The chain recombines TRBV9 with TRBJ2-5, with D possibly TRBD1 on 5 matching bases. Germline V gene data show CDR1 as SGDLS and CDR2 as YYNGEE. CDR3 length equals 14 residues.

The rearrangement links TRBV20-1 to TRBJ2-1, with 8 bases identical to TRBD2. Germline V gene sequence: CDR1 DFQATT, CDR2 SNEGSKA (reference sequence). The CDR3 spans 14 residues. The V gene end was trimmed by 7 bases and the J gene end by 4 bases; junction bases not matched to a gene: 9. The CDR3 nucleotides read TGCAGTGTCAGGCGGGCTAGCGGGTACAATGAGCAGTTCTTC. Translating gives CSVRRASGYNEQFF.

CDR3 nucleotide sequence: TGCGCCAGCAGCTTGTGGCCGAGTGGTGAGACCCAGTACTTC. This translates into CASSLWPSGETQYF. The V and J genes are TRBV5-1 and TRBJ2-5; D gene unclear. Trimming left V 1 base short and J 5 bases short, with 12 bases between. In germline, CDR1 is SGHRS, CDR2 YFSETQ. The CDR3 length is 14 residues.

In this sample, this clonotype turned up a few times. The chain links TRBV10-3 to TRBJ2-3; unclear D gene. The CDR3 is 11 amino acids. The ends were cut back, 4 bases at V and 10 bases at J, with 9 bases in the middle. Looked up from germline, CDR1 is ENHRY and CDR2 is SYGVKD. The CDR3 protein is CAISVQEAQYF. The CDR3 DNA reads as TGTGCCATCAGTGTTCAGGAAGCGCAGTATTTT.

Ten or more counts support this clonotype. The chain is built from TRBV5-1 and TRBJ2-1; 9 nucleotides line up with TRBD2. This CDR3 has 15 amino acids. CDR1 and CDR2 from the germline V gene are SGHRS and YFSETQ. Losses at the gene ends were 0 bases for V and 7 bases for J; bases not matched to a gene: 5. CDR3 sequence (DNA): TGCGCCAGCAGCTTGGCTCTAGCGGGAAAGAATGAGCAGTTCTTC. Amino acids: CASSLALAGKNEQFF.

The rearrangement links TRBV9 to TRBJ2-3; possibly TRBD2 for D (6 bases). The V end was cut by 2 bases, the J end by 2 bases, with 9 bases between. Germline V gives CDR1 SGDLS, CDR2 YYNGEE. The CDR3 is 14 amino acids. The CDR3 DNA is TGTGCCAGCAGCGTTAGCGGACCCACAGATACGCAGTATTTT. As protein: CASSVSGPTDTQYF.

This clonotype was counted many times. CDR3 DNA: TGCAGTGCTAGGGGTGACACCTACAATGAGCAGTTCTTC. Its translation is CSARGDTYNEQFF. This chain connects TRBV20-1 to TRBJ2-1; no clear D gene. The V and J ends lost 3 bases and 2 bases respectively, with 8 bases between them. The V gene's germline CDR1 is DFQATT and CDR2 SNEGSKA (reference sequence). This CDR3 region has 13 residues.

This clonotype occurred once. J is TRBJ2-1 and V is TRBV14; TRBD2 agrees at 14 bases. CDR3 length: 17 residues. V trimming: 2 bases; J trimming: 10 bases; junction bases outside the gene matches: 10. Germline V lookup: CDR1 SGHDN, CDR2 FVKESK. The CDR3 DNA reads as TGTGCCAGCAGCCAACCCGGGACTAGCGGGAGTCGAGGAGAGCAGTTCTTC. Translated, it gives CASSQPGTSGSRGEQFF.

A few counts support this clonotype. Here the CDR3 DNA reads TGTGCCAGCAGTGGGACAGGGGGAAGCAATCAGCCCCAGCATTTT. Its translation is CASSGTGGSNQPQHF. The chain is built from TRBV2 and TRBJ1-5; 10 bases are a match to TRBD1. The CDR3 runs to 15 residues. The junction had 1 base not matched to a gene; V was cut back by 4 bases and J by 1 base. Germline V gene lookup returns CDR1 SNHLY and CDR2 FYNNEI.

This clonotype has more than one count but fewer than ten. The CDR3 protein is CSASGGLAGTNEQFF. Written as DNA, the CDR3 is TGCAGTGCTAGCGGGGGACTAGCGGGGACCAATGAGCAGTTCTTC. The chain carries TRBV20-1 and TRBJ2-1; TRBD2 matches at 13 bases. The CDR3 runs 15 residues. Germline CDR1 and CDR2: DFQATT and SNEGSKA (reference sequence). Losses at the gene ends were 3 bases for V and 6 bases for J; bases not matched to a gene: 5.

The rearrangement links TRBV20-1 to TRBJ1-1; a possible D gene is TRBD1 (5 bases). The CDR3 is 12 amino acids. Germline V gene sequence: CDR1 DFQATT, CDR2 SNEGSKA (reference sequence). Deletions cut 5 bases from V and 8 bases from J, with 15 bases between. The CDR3 DNA sequence: TGCAGTGCTGGCACTCAGGGTTGGGAAGCTTTCTTT. Translating it yields CSAGTQGWEAFF.

This clonotype was observed once. This may come from a read error, since a much larger clone is one base off. This rearrangement joins TRBV6-4 to TRBJ2-3, with 12 bases aligning to TRBD1. CDR3 size: 16 residues. Germline CDR1 reads MRHNA; CDR2 reads SNTAGT. CDR3: CACSLGQGAASDTQYF. CDR3 coding DNA: TGTGCCTGCAGTTTGGGACAGGGGGCGGCGTCAGATACGCAGTATTTT.

The genes are TRBV20-1 and TRBJ2-2; D may be TRBD1 or TRBD2 (5 bases each). Germline V gene data show CDR1 as DFQATT and CDR2 as SNEGSKA (reference sequence). CDR3 length: 15 amino acids. V was shortened by 2 bases and J by 6 bases, with 16 bases between the two germline ends. CDR3 bases: TGCAGTGCTAGATCAGGGCCGGGGTGGGCCGGGGAGCTGTTTTTT. As protein: CSARSGPGWAGELFF.

This clonotype was found many times. The chain couples TRBV3-1 to TRBJ2-5, with D hard to call. In germline, CDR1 is LGHDT, CDR2 YNNKEL (reference sequence). The CDR3 loop spans 12 amino acids. V lost 3 bases to trimming and J lost 5 bases, with 7 bases between them. The CDR3 region has the DNA TGTGCCAGCAGCCAGGACCCGGAGACCCAGTACTTC. Residues: CASSQDPETQYF.

This clonotype was counted a few times. The V gene is TRBV7-2, the J gene TRBJ2-7; D is perhaps TRBD1 (6 bases). The length of the CDR3 is 14 residues. V lost 5 bases, J lost 0 bases, and 11 bases lay in between. Germline V gene lookup returns CDR1 SGHTA and CDR2 FQGNSA. The CDR3 protein is CASSPYRDSYEQYF. The CDR3 DNA reads TGTGCCAGCAGCCCCTACAGGGACTCCTACGAGCAGTACTTC. Together with reference TRBV7-2 and TRBJ2-7, the CDR3 gives the full variable domain: GAGVSQSPSNKVTEKGKDVELRCDPISGHTALYWYRQSLGQGLEFLIYFQGNSAPDKSGLPSDRFSAERTGGSVSTLTIQRTQQEDSAVYLCASSPYRDSYEQYFGPGTRLTVT.

This clonotype was detected only a few times. As DNA, the CDR3 is TGTGCCAGCAGCCCGACAGGGGACACTCAGCCCCAGCATTTT. The encoded protein is CASSPTGDTQPQHF. V and J are TRBV27 and TRBJ1-5; 8 nucleotides agree with TRBD1. Trimming removed 6 bases from V and 6 bases from J; junction bases left unmatched: 7. The CDR3 is made up of 14 amino acids. Germline CDR1 reads MNHEY; CDR2 reads SMNVEV (reference sequence).

CDR3 bases: TGTGCCAGCAGAGACCTCATCAATACGCAGTATTTT. This codes for CASRDLINTQYF. J is TRBJ2-3 and V is TRBV6-5; unclear D gene. The CDR3 extends over 12 amino acids. Deletions cut 6 bases from V and 7 bases from J, with 11 bases between. Germline V gene data show CDR1 as MNHEY and CDR2 as SVGAGI.

DNA for the CDR3: TGTGCCACCAGCAGAGAGAGAGGGAGCAATCAGCCCCAGCATTTT. Amino acids: CATSRERGSNQPQHF. The chain recombines TRBV15 with TRBJ1-5, with D unresolved. Per germline, CDR1 LNHNV and CDR2 YYDKDF (reference sequence). CDR3 length: 15 residues. Trimming left V 0 bases short and J 1 base short, with 7 bases between. The variable domain in full, completed from reference TRBV15 and TRBJ1-5, reads DAMVIQNPRYQVTQFGKPVTLSCSQTLNHNVMYWYQQKSSQAPKLLFHYYDKDFNNEADTPDNFQSRRPNTSFCFLDIRSPGLGDTAMYLCATSRERGSNQPQHFGDGTRLSIL.